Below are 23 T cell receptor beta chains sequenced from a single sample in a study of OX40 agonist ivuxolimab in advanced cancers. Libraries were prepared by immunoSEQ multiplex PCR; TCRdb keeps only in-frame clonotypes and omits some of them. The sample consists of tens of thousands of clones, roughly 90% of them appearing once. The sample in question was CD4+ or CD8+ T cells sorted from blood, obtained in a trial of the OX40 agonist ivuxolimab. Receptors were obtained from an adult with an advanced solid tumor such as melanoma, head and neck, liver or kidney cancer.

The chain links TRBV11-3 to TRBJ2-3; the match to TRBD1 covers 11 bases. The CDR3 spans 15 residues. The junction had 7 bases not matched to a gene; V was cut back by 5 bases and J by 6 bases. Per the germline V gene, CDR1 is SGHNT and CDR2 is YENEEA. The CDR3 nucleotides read TGTGCCAGCAGCCGGGGACAGGGGGTAGTTGATACGCAGTATTTT. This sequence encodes CASSRGQGVVDTQYF.

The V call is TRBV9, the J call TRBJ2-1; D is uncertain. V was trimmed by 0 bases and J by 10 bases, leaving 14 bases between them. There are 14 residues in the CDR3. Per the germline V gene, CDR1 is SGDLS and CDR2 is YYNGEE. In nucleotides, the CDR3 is TGTGCCAGCAGCGTAGGATCCTTTCCGTGGGAGCAGTTCTTC. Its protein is CASSVGSFPWEQFF.

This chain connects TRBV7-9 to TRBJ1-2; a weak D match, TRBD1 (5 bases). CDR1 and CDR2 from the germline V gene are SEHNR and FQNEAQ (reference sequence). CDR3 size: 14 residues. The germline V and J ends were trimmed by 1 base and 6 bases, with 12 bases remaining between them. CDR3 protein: CASSLVGVSHGYTF. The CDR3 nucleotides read TGTGCCAGCAGCTTAGTGGGGGTCTCCCATGGCTACACCTTC. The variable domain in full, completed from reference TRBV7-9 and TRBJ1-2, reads DTGVSQNPRHKITKRGQNVTFRCDPISEHNRLYWYRQTLGQGPEFLTYFQNEAQLEKSRLLSDRFSAERPKGSFSTLEIQRTEQGDSAMYLCASSLVGVSHGYTFGSGTRLTVV.

The CDR3 protein is CASTAQTGLNEKLFF. The CDR3 bases are TGTGCCAGTACCGCTCAAACAGGACTTAATGAAAAACTGTTTTTT. The chain has TRBV19 and TRBJ1-4; D possibly corresponds to TRBD1 (5 bases). CDR1 is LNHDA, CDR2 SQIVND, per germline (reference sequence). V lost 7 bases to trimming and J lost 4 bases, with 16 bases between them. The CDR3 covers 15 residues.

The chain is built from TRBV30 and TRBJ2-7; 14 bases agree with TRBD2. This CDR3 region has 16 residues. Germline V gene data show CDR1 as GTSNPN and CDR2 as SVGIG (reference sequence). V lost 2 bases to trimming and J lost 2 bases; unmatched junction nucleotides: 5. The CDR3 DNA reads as TGTGCCTGGAGTACCCCGGGACTAGCGGGGGCCTACGAGCAGTACTTC. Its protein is CAWSTPGLAGAYEQYF.

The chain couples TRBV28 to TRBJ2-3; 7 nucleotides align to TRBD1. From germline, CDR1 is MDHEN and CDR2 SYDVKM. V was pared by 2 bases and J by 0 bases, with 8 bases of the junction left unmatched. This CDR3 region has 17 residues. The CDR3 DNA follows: TGTGCCAGCAGTTTAAGAAACAGGGGTCCTAGCACAGATACGCAGTATTTT. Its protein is CASSLRNRGPSTDTQYF.

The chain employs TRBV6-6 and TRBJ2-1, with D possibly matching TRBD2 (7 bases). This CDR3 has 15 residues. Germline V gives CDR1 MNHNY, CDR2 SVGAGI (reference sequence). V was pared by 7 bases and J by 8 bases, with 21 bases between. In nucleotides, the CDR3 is TGTGCCAGCACTCAGCAGTTTGGGGGGGCCGATGAGCAGTTCTTC. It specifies CASTQQFGGADEQFF.

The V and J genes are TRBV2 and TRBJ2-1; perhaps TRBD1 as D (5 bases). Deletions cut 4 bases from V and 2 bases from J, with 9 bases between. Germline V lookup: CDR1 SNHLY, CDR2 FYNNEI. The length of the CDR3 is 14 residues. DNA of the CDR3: TGTGCCAGCAGTGCGGCAGGGACCTACAATGAGCAGTTCTTC. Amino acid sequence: CASSAAGTYNEQFF.

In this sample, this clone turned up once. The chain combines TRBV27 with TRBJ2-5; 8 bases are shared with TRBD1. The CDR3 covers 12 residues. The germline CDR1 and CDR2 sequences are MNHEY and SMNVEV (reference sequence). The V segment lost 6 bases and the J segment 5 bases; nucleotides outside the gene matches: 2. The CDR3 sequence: CASRTGVETQYF. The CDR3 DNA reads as TGTGCCAGCAGGACAGGGGTGGAGACCCAGTACTTC.

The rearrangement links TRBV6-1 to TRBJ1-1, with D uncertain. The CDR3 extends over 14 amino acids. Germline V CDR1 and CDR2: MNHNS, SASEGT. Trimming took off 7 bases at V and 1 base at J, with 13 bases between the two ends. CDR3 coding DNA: TGTGCCAGCAAAGACCCGACGAGGAACACTGAAGCTTTCTTT. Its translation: CASKDPTRNTEAFF.

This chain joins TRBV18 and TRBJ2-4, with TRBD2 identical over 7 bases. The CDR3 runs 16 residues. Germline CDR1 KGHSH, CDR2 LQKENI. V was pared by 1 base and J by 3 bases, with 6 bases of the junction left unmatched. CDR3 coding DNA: TGTGCCAGCTCACCACGGGGAGGGGATCACAAAAACATTCAGTACTTC. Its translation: CASSPRGGDHKNIQYF.

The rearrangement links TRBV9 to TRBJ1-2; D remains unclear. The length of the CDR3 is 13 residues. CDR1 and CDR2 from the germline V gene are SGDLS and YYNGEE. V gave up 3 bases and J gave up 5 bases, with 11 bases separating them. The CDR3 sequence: CASSESGVYGYTF. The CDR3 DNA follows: TGTGCCAGCAGCGAGAGCGGCGTATATGGCTACACCTTC.

CDR3 sequence (DNA): TGTGCCAGCAGCTTAGGGCCAGGGAGGGAAGCTTTCTTT. Its protein product is CASSLGPGREAFF. The chain uses TRBV7-2 and TRBJ1-1; D might be TRBD1 (5 bases). The germline V and J ends were trimmed by 1 base and 8 bases, with 11 bases remaining between them. Per germline, CDR1 SGHTA and CDR2 FQGNSA. The CDR3 length is 13 residues. The full variable domain, its missing parts supplied by reference TRBV7-2 and TRBJ1-1, is GAGVSQSPSNKVTEKGKDVELRCDPISGHTALYWYRQSLGQGLEFLIYFQGNSAPDKSGLPSDRFSAERTGGSVSTLTIQRTQQEDSAVYLCASSLGPGREAFFGQGTRLTVV.

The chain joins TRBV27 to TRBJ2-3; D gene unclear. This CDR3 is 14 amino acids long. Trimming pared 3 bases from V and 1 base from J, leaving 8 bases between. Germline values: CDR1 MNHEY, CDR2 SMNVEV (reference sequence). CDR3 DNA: TGTGCCAGCAGTTTTTCTAGGGGCACAGATACGCAGTATTTT. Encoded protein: CASSFSRGTDTQYF.

CDR3 amino acids: CASSPRPGELFF. The CDR3 DNA reads as TGTGCCAGCAGCCCACGCCCCGGGGAGCTGTTTTTT. The rearrangement joins TRBV5-6 to TRBJ2-2; D is ambiguous. Germline V gene lookup returns CDR1 SGHDT and CDR2 YYEEEE. V lost 4 bases and J lost 6, with 7 bases in between. The CDR3 has 12 residues.

CDR3 loop: CASSLTMAGVRNTIYF. CDR3 coding DNA: TGTGCCAGCAGTTTAACGATGGCAGGGGTTAGGAACACCATATATTTT. The chain carries TRBV28 and TRBJ1-3, with D tentatively TRBD1 (6 bases). The V end lost 2 bases, the J end lost 7 bases, and 18 bases lay between the germline ends. This CDR3 spans 16 amino acids. From germline, CDR1 is MDHEN and CDR2 SYDVKM. The variable domain in full, with the rest retrieved from reference TRBV28 and TRBJ1-3, is DVKVTQSSRYLVKRTGEKVFLECVQDMDHENMFWYRQDPGLGLRLIYFSYDVKMKEKGDIPEGYSVSREKKERFSLILESASTNQTSMYLCASSLTMAGVRNTIYFGEGSWLTVV.

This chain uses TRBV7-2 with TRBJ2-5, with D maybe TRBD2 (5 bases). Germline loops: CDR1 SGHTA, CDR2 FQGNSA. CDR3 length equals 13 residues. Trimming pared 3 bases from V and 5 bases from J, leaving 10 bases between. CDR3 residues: CASSFGGFETQYF. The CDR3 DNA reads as TGTGCCAGCAGCTTTGGCGGGTTCGAGACCCAGTACTTC.

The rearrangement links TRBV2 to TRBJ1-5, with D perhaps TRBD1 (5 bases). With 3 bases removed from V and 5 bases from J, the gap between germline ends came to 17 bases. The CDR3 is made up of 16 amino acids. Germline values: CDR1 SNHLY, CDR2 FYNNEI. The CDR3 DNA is TGTGCCAGCAGTGAGTTGGACACGCGGTTTGATCAGCCCCAGCATTTT. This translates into CASSELDTRFDQPQHF.

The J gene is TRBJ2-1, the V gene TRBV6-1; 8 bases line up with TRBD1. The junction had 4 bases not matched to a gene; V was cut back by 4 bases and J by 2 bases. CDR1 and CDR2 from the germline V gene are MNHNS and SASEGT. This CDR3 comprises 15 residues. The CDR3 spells CASSGRDRTYNEQFF. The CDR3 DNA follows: TGTGCCAGCAGTGGACGGGACAGGACCTACAATGAGCAGTTCTTC.

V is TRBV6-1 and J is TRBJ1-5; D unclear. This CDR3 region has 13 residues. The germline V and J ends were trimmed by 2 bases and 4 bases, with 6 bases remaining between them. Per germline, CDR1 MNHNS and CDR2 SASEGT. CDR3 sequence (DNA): TGTGCCAGCAGTGAAATGGGGAATCAGCCCCAGCATTTT. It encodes CASSEMGNQPQHF.

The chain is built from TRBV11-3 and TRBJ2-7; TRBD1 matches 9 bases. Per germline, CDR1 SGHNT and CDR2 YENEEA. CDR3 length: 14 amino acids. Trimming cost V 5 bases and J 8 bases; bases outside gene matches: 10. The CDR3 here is CASSQDGTGLQQYF. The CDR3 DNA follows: TGTGCCAGCAGCCAAGACGGGACAGGGTTACAGCAGTACTTC. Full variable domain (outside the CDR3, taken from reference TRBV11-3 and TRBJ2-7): EAGVVQSPRYKIIEKKQPVAFWCNPISGHNTLYWYLQNLGQGPELLIRYENEEAVDDSQLPKDRFSAERLKGVDSTLKIQPAELGDSAVYLCASSQDGTGLQQYFGPGTRLTVT.

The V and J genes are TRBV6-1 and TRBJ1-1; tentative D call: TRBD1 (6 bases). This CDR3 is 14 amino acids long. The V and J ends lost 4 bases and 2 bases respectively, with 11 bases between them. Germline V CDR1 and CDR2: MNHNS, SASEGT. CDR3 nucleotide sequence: TGTGCCAGCAGTGCAGGCAGGGGCAACACTGAAGCTTTCTTT. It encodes CASSAGRGNTEAFF.

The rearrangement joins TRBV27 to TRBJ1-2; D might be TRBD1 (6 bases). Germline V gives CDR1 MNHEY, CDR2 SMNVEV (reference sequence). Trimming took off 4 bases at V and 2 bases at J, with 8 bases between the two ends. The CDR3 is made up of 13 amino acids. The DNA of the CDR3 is TGTGCCAGCAGTTACAGGGCCAACTATGGCTACACCTTC. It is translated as CASSYRANYGYTF.